Below are 2 T cell receptor beta chains sequenced from a single sample in a study of memory CD4+ T cells and cytomegalovirus serostatus. The sort gate was single viable CD3+CD4+CD8-CD45RO+ cells for memory CD4+ T cells. TCRdb's copy holds only in-frame clones and misses some; the assay was immunoSEQ multiplex PCR. The sample has 48,000 or so clones, around 80% seen once. Sequencing was done on a sample of memory CD4+ T cells from blood. All receptors come from an adult in good health and CMV-seronegative.

This clone was recorded a few times. The chain links TRBV9 to TRBJ1-6; D remains ambiguous. The CDR3 sequence is 15 residues long. Deletions cut 4 bases from V and 8 bases from J, with 16 bases between. CDR1 and CDR2 (germline): SGDLS, YYNGEE. CDR3 DNA sequence: TGTGCCAGCAGCCCCAGTGAGTCGACCTATTCACCCCTCCACTTT. This gives the protein CASSPSESTYSPLHF.

This chain connects TRBV6-5 to TRBJ2-7; possibly TRBD2 for D (5 bases). The CDR3 covers 11 residues. Per germline, CDR1 MNHEY and CDR2 SVGAGI. V dropped 5 bases and J dropped 7 bases, with 9 bases sitting between them. The CDR3 nucleotides read TGTGCCAGCAGTGTACTAGGGGAGCAGTACTTC. Translated, it gives CASSVLGEQYF.